The 24 T cell receptor beta chains below all came from one sample that was sequenced in a study of T cells in Graves' hyperthyroidism and ophthalmopathy. Researchers took RNA transcripts and amplified the TCR beta CDR3 regions from them. During a first-round RT-PCR of the TCR CDR3, the HTBI primer set was used. Each CDR3 protein gets one entry after TCRdb re-called the multiplex PCR reads with MiXCR. The sample has approximately 710,000 distinct CDR3 sequences, approximately 15% seen once. Material for sequencing was blood. Receptors originate from a middle-aged man with Graves' hyperthyroidism.

Concerning this clonotype itself: Being one base from a much bigger clone, this may be a read error. The chain has TRBV11-2 and TRBJ2-7; perhaps TRBD2 as D (6 bases). CDR3 length equals 13 residues. CDR1 and CDR2 (germline): SGHAT, FQNNGV. CDR3 loop: CASSVGTDYGQYF. CDR3 DNA sequence: TGTGCCAGCAGCGTCGGGACGGACTACGGGCAGTACTTC.

This clonotype has only a few counts. The chain uses TRBV29-1 and TRBJ2-5; a weak D match, TRBD1 (5 bases). The V gene's germline CDR1 is SQVTM and CDR2 ANQGSEA. This CDR3 is built from 13 residues. V lost 5 bases, J lost 5 bases, and 15 bases lay in between. The CDR3 DNA is TGCAGCGTTAATCAGGGATTCGAGGAGACCCAGTACTTC. It specifies CSVNQGFEETQYF. The complete variable domain, with remaining parts taken from reference TRBV29-1 and TRBJ2-5, reads SAVISQKPSRDICQRGTSLTIQCQVDSQVTMMFWYRQQPGQSLTLIATANQGSEATYESGFVIDKFPISRPNLTFSTLTVSNMSPEDSSIYLCSVNQGFEETQYFGPGTRLLVL.

The table lists this clonotype with a few counts. The chain is built from TRBV11-2 and TRBJ1-2; D not certain. The CDR3 runs 15 residues. V dropped 3 bases and J dropped 0 bases, with 11 bases sitting between them. Germline-derived CDR1 and CDR2 are SGHAT and FQNNGV. The CDR3 nucleotides are TGTGCCAGCAGCTTTACAGCCGGAGCTAACTATGGCTACACCTTC. Translated, it gives CASSFTAGANYGYTF.

This clonotype has a handful of counts. This chain connects TRBV5-4 to TRBJ2-3, with 10 positions matching TRBD2. The germline gives CDR1 SGHNT, CDR2 YYREEE (reference sequence). This CDR3 spans 16 amino acids. The junction had 6 bases not matched to a gene; V was cut back by 4 bases and J by 1 base. CDR3 loop: CASSIILAGGTDTQYF. CDR3 bases: TGTGCCAGCAGCATCATCCTAGCGGGGGGCACAGATACGCAGTATTTT.

J is TRBJ1-1 and V is TRBV10-1; D ambiguous. Germline lookup yields CDR1 WNHNN and CDR2 SYGVQD (reference sequence). Trimming took 6 bases from V and 4 from J, leaving 12 bases between them. The CDR3 covers 13 residues. The CDR3: CASRKTRGTEAFF. CDR3 DNA sequence: TGCGCCAGCAGGAAAACCCGGGGCACTGAAGCTTTCTTT.

This clonotype turned up a few times. V gene TRBV3-1 combines with J gene TRBJ1-4; the D is unclear. The CDR3 length is 15 residues. V shed 2 bases and J shed 5 bases, with 12 bases lying between them. CDR1 and CDR2 (germline): LGHDT, YNNKEL (reference sequence). Written as DNA, the CDR3 is TGTGCCAGCAGCCAACGGGCGGGTGGGAATGAAAAACTGTTTTTT. Translation: CASSQRAGGNEKLFF.

The table lists this clonotype with a few counts. The chain carries TRBV9 and TRBJ2-1; D may match TRBD1 or TRBD2 (5 bases each). Germline assignment: CDR1 SGDLS and CDR2 YYNGEE. V lost 0 bases and J 2 bases, leaving 12 bases between the germline ends. The CDR3 loop spans 16 amino acids. CDR3 sequence (DNA): TGTGCCAGCAGCGTAGGAGGGGCGGGTCCCTACAATGAGCAGTTCTTC. This encodes CASSVGGAGPYNEQFF.

This clonotype has a handful of counts. The chain combines TRBV29-1 with TRBJ1-1; D is ambiguous. Germline V gene lookup returns CDR1 SQVTM and CDR2 ANQGSEA. V dropped 2 bases and J dropped 0 bases, with 7 bases sitting between them. CDR3 size: 13 residues. The CDR3 protein is CSVENSMNTEAFF. The CDR3 nucleotides are TGCAGCGTTGAAAACAGTATGAACACTGAAGCTTTCTTT.

This clonotype appeared many times. The V and J genes are TRBV25-1 and TRBJ1-2; 7 positions match TRBD1. Germline V lookup: CDR1 MGHDK, CDR2 SYGVNS. With V trimmed by 3 bases and J by 5 bases, 9 bases remained unmatched. The CDR3 is 15 amino acids. The CDR3: CASSEVDRVGYGYTF. The DNA for the CDR3 is TGTGCCAGCAGTGAGGTCGACAGGGTCGGGTATGGCTACACCTTC.

This clonotype was observed many times. The rearrangement joins TRBV10-3 to TRBJ2-5; the D call may be TRBD1 or TRBD2 (5 bases each). The CDR3 loop spans 15 amino acids. CDR1 is ENHRY, CDR2 SYGVKD, per germline. The ends were cut back, 3 bases at V and 1 base at J, with 12 bases in the middle. The CDR3 nucleotides are TGTGCCATCAGTGATGCCCGGGACGGCCAAGAGACCCAGTACTTC. It specifies CAISDARDGQETQYF.

Details on this clonotype: An end of the junction does not agree with germline; a read error may underlie this. The chain employs TRBV14 and TRBJ2-3, with 12 bases identical to TRBD2. This CDR3 comprises 17 residues. Germline assignment: CDR1 SGHDN and CDR2 FVKESK. The CDR3 DNA reads as TGTGCCAGCAGCCTACCCCGACTAGCGGGAGCTGAAGATACGCAGTGTTTT. Its translation is CASSLPRLAGAEDTQCF.

This clonotype was observed a few times. The V call is TRBV7-9, the J call TRBJ2-1, with D unclear. The CDR3 runs to 12 residues. Looked up from germline, CDR1 is SEHNR and CDR2 is FQNEAQ (reference sequence). V was cut by 1 base and J by 12 bases, with 10 bases left in between. The CDR3 is CASSLVRTAQFF. The CDR3 DNA sequence: TGTGCCAGCAGCTTAGTTCGGACGGCGCAGTTCTTC.

The sample holds many counts of this clonotype. The chain uses TRBV7-6 and TRBJ2-1; no firm D call. V dropped 1 base and J dropped 2 bases, with 9 bases sitting between them. The CDR3 runs 15 residues. CDR1 SGHVS and CDR2 FNYEAQ come from the germline V gene. The CDR3 sequence is CASSLGPPPYNEQFF. The CDR3 DNA is TGTGCCAGCAGCTTAGGTCCACCTCCCTACAATGAGCAGTTCTTC.

This clonotype was found a few times. V and J are TRBV6-1 and TRBJ2-2, with a possible D match to TRBD2 (5 bases). V was clipped by 3 bases and J by 2 bases, with 13 bases between them. CDR3 length equals 16 residues. Germline values: CDR1 MNHNS, CDR2 SASEGT. The CDR3 DNA sequence: TGTGCCAGCAGTGAGGGTGGACTCTACAACACCGGGGAGCTGTTTTTT. It translates to CASSEGGLYNTGELFF.

This clonotype was counted at least ten times. The V call is TRBV5-1, the J call TRBJ1-2; 8 bases are shared with TRBD1. The V and J ends lost 2 bases and 6 bases, in that order; junction bases with no gene match: 6. The germline CDR1 and CDR2 sequences are SGHRS and YFSETQ. The CDR3 consists of 14 residues. Written as DNA, the CDR3 is TGCGCCAGCAGCTTTACCGGACAGGGTGATGGCTACACCTTC. Protein sequence: CASSFTGQGDGYTF.

This clonotype was picked up many times. V usage is TRBV28 and J usage is TRBJ2-1; the D gene is possibly TRBD2 (6 bases). Per the germline V gene, CDR1 is MDHEN and CDR2 is SYDVKM. V was clipped by 5 bases and J by 9 bases, with 20 bases between them. The CDR3 loop spans 15 amino acids. CDR3 sequence: CASSPRRLVGSEQFF. CDR3 coding DNA: TGTGCCAGCAGTCCCCGGCGATTGGTCGGGAGTGAGCAGTTCTTC.

The chain joins TRBV30 to TRBJ2-2, with a possible D match to TRBD2 (6 bases). The CDR3 extends over 12 amino acids. The ends were cut back, 8 bases at V and 5 bases at J, with 12 bases in the middle. Looked up from germline, CDR1 is GTSNPN and CDR2 is SVGIG (reference sequence). CDR3 bases: TGTGCCGGTAGCGGCTTGACCGGGGAGCTGTTTTTT. Translating it yields CAGSGLTGELFF.

This clonotype has a count of ten or more. The genes are TRBV7-9 and TRBJ2-3; 8 positions match TRBD2. The CDR3 totals 14 residues. The germline gives CDR1 SEHNR, CDR2 FQNEAQ (reference sequence). The V gene end was trimmed by 4 bases and the J gene end by 3 bases; junction bases not matched to a gene: 3. In nucleotides, the CDR3 is TGTGCCAGCAGCTACGCGGGAGGTACAGATACGCAGTATTTT. Encoded protein: CASSYAGGTDTQYF. Filled out from reference TRBV7-9 and TRBJ2-3, the complete variable domain reads DTGVSQNPRHKITKRGQNVTFRCDPISEHNRLYWYRQTLGQGPEFLTYFQNEAQLEKSRLLSDRFSAERPKGSFSTLEIQRTEQGDSAMYLCASSYAGGTDTQYFGPGTRLTVL.

In this sample, this clonotype turned up a few times. A read error may account for a junction end that differs from germline. The V call is TRBV13, the J call TRBJ2-1; 15 bases fit TRBD2. The CDR3 runs to 18 residues. The germline V gene encodes CDR1 PRHDT and CDR2 FYEKMQ (reference sequence). The CDR3: CASGLLRTSGRAYNEQFF. CDR3 sequence (DNA): TGTGCCAGCGGCTTACTCAGGACTAGCGGGAGGGCTTACAATGAGCAGTTCTTC.

The chain recombines TRBV27 with TRBJ1-4, with D tentatively TRBD1 (5 bases). Per germline, CDR1 MNHEY and CDR2 SMNVEV (reference sequence). Trimming pared 4 bases from V and 2 bases from J, leaving 8 bases between. There are 14 residues in the CDR3. The CDR3 nucleotides read TGTGCCAGCAGTTCCGGGACTACTAATGAAAAACTGTTTTTT. As protein: CASSSGTTNEKLFF.

This clonotype was detected ten times or more. The chain combines TRBV11-2 with TRBJ2-7, with 9 nucleotides matching TRBD1. Germline V CDR1 and CDR2: SGHAT, FQNNGV. The CDR3 length is 14 residues. V dropped 7 bases and J dropped 4; count of bases not matched to a gene: 8. CDR3 in DNA: TGTGCCAGCACCTTGGGACAGGGAGGGTACGAGCAGTACTTC. Translating it yields CASTLGQGGYEQYF. The full variable domain, completed using reference TRBV11-2 and TRBJ2-7, is EAGVAQSPRYKIIEKRQSVAFWCNPISGHATLYWYQQILGQGPKLLIQFQNNGVVDDSQLPKDRFSAERLKGVDSTLKIQPAKLEDSAVYLCASTLGQGGYEQYFGPGTRLTVT.

This clonotype was seen at least ten times. The chain links TRBV9 to TRBJ2-2; TRBD2 is a possible D gene (5 bases). The CDR3 has 15 residues. The V end lost 0 bases, the J end lost 5 bases, and 11 bases lay between the germline ends. Germline loops: CDR1 SGDLS, CDR2 YYNGEE. The CDR3: CASSVEGVETGELFF. The CDR3, as DNA: TGTGCCAGCAGCGTAGAGGGAGTCGAGACCGGGGAGCTGTTTTTT.

This clonotype was seen only a few times. V usage is TRBV7-9 and J usage is TRBJ2-3, with 10 bases aligning to TRBD2. The J segment lost 1 base and the V segment lost 2 bases, leaving 6 bases of the junction unmatched. The CDR3 contains 17 residues. Per germline, CDR1 SEHNR and CDR2 FQNEAQ (reference sequence). The CDR3 region has the DNA TGTGCCAGCAGCTTATTAGGACTAGCGGATGGCACAGATACGCAGTATTTT. Its translation: CASSLLGLADGTDTQYF.

This clonotype was found a few times. The V gene is TRBV4-3, the J gene TRBJ1-1, with D maybe TRBD1 (5 bases). The CDR3 is made up of 16 amino acids. Deletions cut 1 base from V and 1 base from J, with 13 bases between. Germline values: CDR1 LGHNA, CDR2 YSLEER. The CDR3 region has the DNA TGCGCCAGCAGCCAAGGCGCCAGGGTCACGAACACTGAAGCTTTCTTT. Translating it yields CASSQGARVTNTEAFF.